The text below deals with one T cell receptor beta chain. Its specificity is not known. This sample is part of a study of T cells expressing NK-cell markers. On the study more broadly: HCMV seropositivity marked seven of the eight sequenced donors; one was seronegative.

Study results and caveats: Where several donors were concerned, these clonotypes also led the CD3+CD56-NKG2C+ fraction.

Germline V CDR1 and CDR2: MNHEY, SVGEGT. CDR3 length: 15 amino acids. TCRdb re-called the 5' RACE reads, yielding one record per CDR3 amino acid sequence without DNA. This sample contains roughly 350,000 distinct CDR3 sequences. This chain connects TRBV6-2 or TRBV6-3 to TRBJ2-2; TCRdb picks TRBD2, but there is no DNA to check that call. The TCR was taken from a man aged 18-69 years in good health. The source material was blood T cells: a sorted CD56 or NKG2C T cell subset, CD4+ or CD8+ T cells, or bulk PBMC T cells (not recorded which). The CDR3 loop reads CASRPGLVNTGELFF.